This T cell receptor (beta chain) is from a study of T cell repertoires in cytomegalovirus infection. The wider study: A matching HLA type, together with CMV infection, was signaled by public TCR beta signatures. Whole-study results and caveats: Public TCR beta family frequency separated CMV-and-HLA carriers, including in an independent cohort.

On this clonotype itself: Antigen unknown.

TCRdb fed the reads into MiXCR, producing one record per CDR3 protein. The sample contains 55,000 to 70,000 distinct CDR3 sequences, around 34% of which appear only once. The CDR3 is made up of 15 amino acids. The germline CDR1 and CDR2 sequences are MNHEY and SVGAGI. The ends lost 5 bases at V and 0 bases at J; junction bases unmatched: 7. Material for sequencing was PBMCs, sequenced either directly or after in vitro stimulation (not recorded which). This receptor was identified in a human donor in good health (CMV status not recorded). Some clones in this sample may be carry-over from other donors' samples. The gene calls are TRBV6-5 and TRBJ2-7, with 7 bases aligning to TRBD1. The CDR3 coding sequence is TGTGCCAGCAGTGGACCGGGACAGAGCTCCTACGAGCAGTACTTC. Translated, it gives CASSGPGQSSYEQYF.